The source of this T cell receptor (beta chain) is a study of CD8 T cells in Susac syndrome. Broader study findings: Repertoires of Susac syndrome CD4+ T cells lacked clonal expansion.

CDR3 size: 15 residues. Deletions cut 4 bases from V and 5 bases from J, with 17 bases between. Germline V gives CDR1 SGHDN, CDR2 FVKESK. Comment on this clonotype: Its specificity is unknown.

FACS enriched CD8+ TEMRA cells, while bulk CD8+ and CD4+ were negatively isolated. Reverse transcription of about 0.45 to 1 ug RNA was carried out with random hexamers. Each CDR3 protein gets one entry after TCRdb re-called the immunoSEQ multiplex PCR reads with MiXCR. The sample includes some 150,000 distinct CDR3 sequences, roughly 96% of them seen just once. This clonotype was sampled from a human donor with Susac syndrome. The sequenced sample was CD4+ T cells from PBMCs. The J gene is TRBJ2-5, the V gene TRBV14; maybe TRBD1 (6 bases). The chain's CDR3 is CASSLLMGARETQYF. The CDR3 region has the DNA TGTGCCAGCAGCCTCCTCATGGGGGCGCGGGAGACCCAGTACTTC. The complete variable domain, with remaining parts taken from reference TRBV14 and TRBJ2-5, reads EAGVTQFPSHSVIEKGQTVTLRCDPISGHDNLYWYRRVMGKEIKFLLHFVKESKQDESGMPNNRFLAERTGGTYSTLKVQPAELEDSGVYFCASSLLMGARETQYFGPGTRLLVL.